These T cell receptor beta chains were read from a single sample in a study of neurological immune-mediated disorders. From the 5' RACE reads, TCRdb called clonotypes with MiXCR, one entry per CDR3 protein. Among about 92,000 distinct CDR3 sequences listed, 3% to 4.5% were seen once. The specimen was PBMCs. The receptors originated from a woman aged 50 to 60 with multiple sclerosis. Both conserved end residues are part of each CDR3. D genes are given only for firm matches. The listing skips clone size in some rows; elsewhere it reads once, few, many or a size class.

j_call | d_call | v_call | clone_size | cdr3_nt | cdr3_aa
TRBJ2-7 | NA | TRBV7-6 | many | TGTGCCAGCAGCTCCGGCCCCCGGGGGTTGTACGAGCAGTACTTC | CASSSGPRGLYEQYF
TRBJ2-2 | NA | TRBV20-1 | many | TGCAGTGCTAGAGTACTAGCTGGCGGGGAGCTGTTTTTT | CSARVLAGGELFF
TRBJ2-2 | NA | TRBV20-1 | many | TGCAGTGTTCTACAGGTGAACACCGGGGAGCTGTTTTTT | CSVLQVNTGELFF
TRBJ2-1 | NA | TRBV20-1 | many | TGCAGTGCTAGAGATCAAGGTCCCAGTCACAATGAGCAGTTCTTC | CSARDQGPSHNEQFF
TRBJ1-2 | TRBD1 | TRBV9 | many | TGTGCCAGCAGCGGATACTTCCGGGACAGGCCAATCGGGTATGGCTACACCTTC | CASSGYFRDRPIGYGYTF
TRBJ2-1 | NA | TRBV7-9 | many | TGTGCCAGCAGCTTAGGTCCTCGGGGTGTAGGCTCCTACAATGAGCAGTTCTTC | CASSLGPRGVGSYNEQFF
TRBJ2-4 | NA | TRBV5-6 | many | TGTGCCAGCAGCTTTTCGGGCATACAGTACTTC | CASSFSGIQYF
TRBJ2-3 | NA | TRBV20-1 | many | TGCAGTGCTAGAGATGGGGGGTCGGTAGGGACAGATACGCAGTATTTT | CSARDGGSVGTDTQYF
TRBJ2-3 | TRBD1 | TRBV29-1 | many | TGCAGCGCCGGTGGACAGGGGATCACAGATACGCAGTATTTT | CSAGGQGITDTQYF
TRBJ2-1 | TRBD2 | TRBV6-6 | NA | TGTGCCAGCAGTCTCCTAACTAGCGGGGAAGTCTATGAGCAGTTCTTC | CASSLLTSGEVYEQFF
TRBJ2-2 | TRBD2 | TRBV27 | many | TGTGCCAGCAGTTTCTACTTTGCGGGGCTAGCGGGGGGCGCGAACACCGGGGAGCTGTTTTTT | CASSFYFAGLAGGANTGELFF
TRBJ2-3 | NA | TRBV5-1 | many | TGCGCCAGCAGCCCCGGGACGGCCAACACAGATACGCAGTATTTT | CASSPGTANTDTQYF
TRBJ2-3 | TRBD2 | TRBV10-3 | many | TGTGCCATCAGTGAGTCCCGCGGCGGGGGGGGAAGCACAGATACGCAGTATTTT | CAISESRGGGGSTDTQYF
TRBJ2-5 | NA | TRBV7-9 | many | TGTGCCAGCAGCTCTAGTGTTTTCTTAAGGGAGACCCAGTACTTC | CASSSSVFLRETQYF
TRBJ1-4 | NA | TRBV25-1 | many | TGTGCCAGCAGTGAATGGGCAGGCAATAATGAAAAACTGTTTTTT | CASSEWAGNNEKLFF
TRBJ2-7 | TRBD1 | TRBV6-1 | NA | TGTGCCAGCAGTACCGGACAGGGGGATTACGAGCAGTACTTC | CASSTGQGDYEQYF
TRBJ2-7 | NA | TRBV15 | many | TGTGCCACCAGCGATGGAGCGGACTTCTACTCCTACGAGCAGTACTTC | CATSDGADFYSYEQYF
TRBJ2-2 | NA | TRBV5-1 | many | TGCGCCAGCAGAGGTCTAGTAAACACCGGGGAGCTGTTTTTT | CASRGLVNTGELFF
TRBJ1-1 | NA | TRBV9 | many | TGTGCCAGCAGCGTAGGGGCAGGCGGTGAAGCTTTCTTT | CASSVGAGGEAFF
TRBJ2-3 | NA | TRBV20-1 | many | TGCAGTGCTAGACTCATGACGGCAGATACGCAGTATTTT | CSARLMTADTQYF
TRBJ2-7 | TRBD1 | TRBV10-1 | many | TGCGCCAGCAGCCGGGGACAGGCAACCTACGAGCAGTACTTC | CASSRGQATYEQYF
TRBJ2-2 | NA | TRBV25-1 | many | TGTGCCAGCAGTGAATTATCGTTGGGCAGATACACCGGGGAGCTGTTTTTT | CASSELSLGRYTGELFF
TRBJ1-2 | NA | TRBV12-3/TRBV12-4 | many | TGTGCCAGCAGTTGGGGGTGGGGTTCAGGGAGAGACTATGGCTACACCTTC | CASSWGWGSGRDYGYTF
TRBJ1-2 | NA | TRBV6-2/TRBV6-3 | NA | TGTGCCAGCAGTGACGACAGGTTGGACACCTTC | CASSDDRLDTF
TRBJ1-2 | NA | TRBV27 | many | TGTGCCAGCAGTTCCCGTTTGGGTGGTAACTATGGCTACACCTTC | CASSSRLGGNYGYTF
TRBJ1-2 | NA | TRBV12-3/TRBV12-4 | many | TGTGCCAGCAGTTTCTCCCAGGGGTATGGCTACACCTTC | CASSFSQGYGYTF
TRBJ2-3 | NA | TRBV10-3 | many | TGTGCCATCAGGCTCGACGAATCAGATACGCAGTATTTT | CAIRLDESDTQYF
TRBJ2-2 | NA | TRBV7-2 | many | TGTGCCAGCAGCCTGAACACCGGGGAGCTGTTTTTT | CASSLNTGELFF
TRBJ2-7 | TRBD1 | TRBV29-1 | NA | TGCAGCGTCCTCACCGGGACAGGGTACGAGCAGTACTTC | CSVLTGTGYEQYF
TRBJ1-2 | TRBD1 | TRBV20-1 | many | TGCAGTGCCAGGCAGGACAGGGGGCCCTTTAACTATGGCTACACCTTC | CSARQDRGPFNYGYTF
TRBJ1-3 | NA | TRBV5-6 | many | TGTGCCAGCAGCCTTCGATCGGGAGGAAACACCATATATTTT | CASSLRSGGNTIYF
TRBJ2-7 | NA | TRBV7-2 | many | TGTGCCAGCAGCTCAAGACAGGGAGGCTACGAGCAGTACTTC | CASSSRQGGYEQYF
TRBJ2-1 | NA | TRBV6-1 | many | TGTGCCAGCAGTGTGTTTGCGGGAACCCCGGGGAATGAGCAGTTCTTC | CASSVFAGTPGNEQFF
TRBJ2-5 | NA | TRBV7-2 | many | TGTGCCAGCAGCTTGAATAAAGAGACCCAGTACTTC | CASSLNKETQYF
TRBJ1-1 | NA | TRBV7-6 | many | TGTGCCAGCAGTCCGCTAAACACTGAAGCTTTCTTT | CASSPLNTEAFF
TRBJ2-3 | NA | TRBV7-2 | many | TGTGCCAGCAGCTTAATGCTGGGGGCGGCAGATACGCAGTATTTT | CASSLMLGAADTQYF
TRBJ2-1 | NA | TRBV4-3 | many | TGCGCCAGCAGCCAAGATGTCGGGCGGGGGCCGCTTACGGGATACAATGAGCAGTTCTTC | CASSQDVGRGPLTGYNEQFF
TRBJ1-2 | NA | TRBV5-1 | many | TGCGCCAGCAGCGGATCCGGGACCGTGAACTATGGCTACACCTTC | CASSGSGTVNYGYTF